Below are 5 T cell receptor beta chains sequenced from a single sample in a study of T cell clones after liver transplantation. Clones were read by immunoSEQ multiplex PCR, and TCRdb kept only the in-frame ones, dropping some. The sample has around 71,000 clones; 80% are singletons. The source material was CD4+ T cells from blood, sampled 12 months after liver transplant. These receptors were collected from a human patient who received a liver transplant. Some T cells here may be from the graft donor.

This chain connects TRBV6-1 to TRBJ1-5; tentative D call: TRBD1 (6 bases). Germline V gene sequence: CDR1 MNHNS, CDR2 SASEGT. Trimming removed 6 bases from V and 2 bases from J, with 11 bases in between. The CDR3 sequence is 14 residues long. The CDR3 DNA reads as TGTGCCAGCAGCCAGGGGAACGGCAATCAGCCCCAGCATTTT. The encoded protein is CASSQGNGNQPQHF.

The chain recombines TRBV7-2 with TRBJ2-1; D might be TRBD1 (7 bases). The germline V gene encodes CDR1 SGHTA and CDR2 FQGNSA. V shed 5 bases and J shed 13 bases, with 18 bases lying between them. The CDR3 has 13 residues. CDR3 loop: CASSPERRDSQFF. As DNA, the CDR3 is TGTGCCAGCAGCCCGGAGAGGAGGGACAGCCAGTTCTTC.

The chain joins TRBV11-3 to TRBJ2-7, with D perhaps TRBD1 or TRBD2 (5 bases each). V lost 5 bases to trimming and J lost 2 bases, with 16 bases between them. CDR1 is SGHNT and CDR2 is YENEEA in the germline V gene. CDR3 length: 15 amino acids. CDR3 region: CASSPPGAPAYEQYF. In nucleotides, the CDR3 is TGTGCCAGCAGCCCCCCCGGGGCACCGGCCTACGAGCAGTACTTC. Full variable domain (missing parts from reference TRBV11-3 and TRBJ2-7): EAGVVQSPRYKIIEKKQPVAFWCNPISGHNTLYWYLQNLGQGPELLIRYENEEAVDDSQLPKDRFSAERLKGVDSTLKIQPAELGDSAVYLCASSPPGAPAYEQYFGPGTRLTVT.

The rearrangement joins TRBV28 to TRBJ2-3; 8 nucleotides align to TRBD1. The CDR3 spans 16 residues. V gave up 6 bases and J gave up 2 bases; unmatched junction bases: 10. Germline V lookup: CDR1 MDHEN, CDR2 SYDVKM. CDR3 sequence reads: CASRGLGQEVTDTQYF. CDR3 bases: TGTGCCAGCAGGGGACTGGGACAGGAAGTCACAGATACGCAGTATTTT.

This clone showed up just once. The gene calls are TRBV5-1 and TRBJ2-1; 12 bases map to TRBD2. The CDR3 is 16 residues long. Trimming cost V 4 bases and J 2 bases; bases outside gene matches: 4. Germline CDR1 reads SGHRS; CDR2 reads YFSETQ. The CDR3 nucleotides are TGCGCCAGCAGCCCGACTAGCGGGAGCACCTACAATGAGCAGTTCTTC. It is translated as CASSPTSGSTYNEQFF.